This TCR beta chain was captured in a study of shared clonotypes between healthy human individuals. Repertoires were generated with immunoSEQ multiplex PCR, while TCRdb's copy carries only in-frame clones and drops some. This table holds roughly 2,000,000 clones, just under 95% found once. With regard to this clone: Its target is not known. This sample also contains other DNA sequences that code for the same CDR3.

Notes on the study in general: For naive CD4 cells, around 5% of clonotypes were shared across a handful of donors.

Terminally differentiated effector memory CD45RA+ cells were excluded from the naive CD8 cells, which were CD45RO-negative and positively selected for CCR7. Germline V gene data show CDR1 as LNHDA and CDR2 as SQIVND (reference sequence). Trimming stripped 5 bases from V and 4 bases from J, with 12 bases between. CDR3 length: 13 residues. Sequencing was done on a sample of naive CD8+ T cells sorted from blood. The sequence was obtained from a man aged 18-30 years in good health. The chain recombines TRBV19 with TRBJ2-7; no clear D gene. DNA for the CDR3: TGTGCCAGTAGTCCCGGGCATGGGTACGAGCAGTACTTC. This translates into CASSPGHGYEQYF.